Below are 18 T cell receptor beta chains sequenced from a single sample in a study of identical twins. TCRdb re-called the 5' RACE reads with MiXCR, one entry per CDR3 protein. Among hundreds of thousands of distinct CDR3 sequences listed, 6.1% were seen once. Sequencing was performed on naive T cells sorted from blood. Receptors originate from a man between 18 and 35 years old in good health.

This clonotype was detected many times. The chain joins TRBV7-2 to TRBJ2-7; D is undetermined. The germline CDR1 and CDR2 sequences are SGHTA and FQGNSA. This CDR3 is 13 amino acids long. Trimming removed 1 base from V and 0 bases from J, with 4 bases in between. DNA for the CDR3: TGTGCCAGCAGCTTAGGCAACTCCTACGAGCAGTACGTC. Translating gives CASSLGNSYEQYV.

This clonotype was seen more than once but under ten times. This chain connects TRBV20-1 to TRBJ2-4, with TRBD1 as a possible D gene (6 bases). Trimming took off 3 bases at V and 1 base at J, with 13 bases between the two ends. CDR1 and CDR2 from the germline V gene are DFQATT and SNEGSKA (reference sequence). This CDR3 has 15 amino acids. The chain's CDR3 is CSARTGGVAKNIQYF. DNA for the CDR3: TGCAGTGCTAGGACAGGTGGAGTCGCCAAAAACATTCAGTACTTC.

This clonotype was recorded at least ten times. The chain couples TRBV9 to TRBJ2-3, with D perhaps TRBD2 (5 bases). Trimming removed 3 bases at V and 0 bases at J, with 17 bases between. The germline V gene has CDR1 SGDLS and CDR2 YYNGEE. The CDR3 contains 17 residues. The chain's CDR3 is CASSANLADLSTDTQYF. The CDR3 nucleotides read TGTGCCAGCAGCGCCAACCTAGCAGACCTTAGCACAGATACGCAGTATTTT.

This clonotype was seen ten or more times. This rearrangement joins TRBV12-3 or TRBV12-4 to TRBJ1-2; 8 bases are a match to TRBD1. The length of the CDR3 is 13 residues. The V and J ends lost 6 bases and 3 bases, in that order; junction bases with no gene match: 3. The CDR3 DNA sequence: TGTGCCAGCAGACTACAGGGGGACTATGGCTACACCTTC. It is translated as CASRLQGDYGYTF.

The chain combines TRBV6-2 or TRBV6-3 with TRBJ2-1; D remains ambiguous. V was cut by 5 bases and J by 0 bases, with 8 bases left in between. CDR1 is MNHEY and CDR2 is SVGEGT in the germline V gene. This CDR3 spans 14 amino acids. As DNA, the CDR3 is TGTGCCAGCAGTATACGAAGCTCCTACAATGAGCAGTTCTTC. Its translation is CASSIRSSYNEQFF.

The table lists this clonotype with many counts. The gene calls are TRBV7-9 and TRBJ2-1; TRBD2 is a possible D gene (7 bases). CDR1 SEHNR and CDR2 FQNEAQ come from the germline V gene (reference sequence). The V gene lost 4 bases and the J gene lost 6 bases, with 19 bases spanning the gap. CDR3 size: 16 residues. The DNA of the CDR3 is TGTGCCAGCAGCTGGCCGGGGGGTAAAGGGGGCAATGAGCAGTTCTTC. It translates to CASSWPGGKGGNEQFF.

V gene TRBV5-1 combines with J gene TRBJ2-5; 8 bases fit TRBD2. The CDR3 sequence is 15 residues long. Per germline, CDR1 SGHRS and CDR2 YFSETQ. V lost 4 bases to trimming and J lost 5 bases; unmatched junction nucleotides: 10. The CDR3 loop reads CASSADRGGPETQYF. The DNA of the CDR3 is TGCGCCAGCAGCGCGGACCGCGGGGGGCCGGAGACCCAGTACTTC.

The chain couples TRBV29-1 to TRBJ2-1; a possible D gene is TRBD2 (5 bases). Germline CDR1 is SQVTM and CDR2 is ANQGSEA. Trimming took 4 bases from V and 10 from J, leaving 23 bases between them. The CDR3 spans 15 residues. For the CDR3, the DNA is TGCAGCGTTGCCGGGGTGGCTCTTCGCCCGGGCGAGCAGTTCTTC. As protein: CSVAGVALRPGEQFF.

This clonotype appeared many times. This chain links TRBV24-1 with TRBJ2-1; 7 bases map to TRBD2. This CDR3 region has 14 residues. Losses at the gene ends were 9 bases for V and 4 bases for J; bases not matched to a gene: 8. Germline lookup yields CDR1 KGHDR and CDR2 SFDVKD. The CDR3 bases are TGTGCCACCTCCCCTAGCGGAAGGTACAATGAGCAGTTCTTC. Translated: CATSPSGRYNEQFF.

This clonotype was seen ten or more times. The chain combines TRBV12-3 or TRBV12-4 with TRBJ2-7; D is uncertain. The V end was cut by 2 bases, the J end by 2 bases, with 7 bases between. There are 13 residues in the CDR3. The CDR3 coding sequence is TGTGCCAGCAGTTTACAATTAGCCTACGAGCAGTACTTC. Its protein is CASSLQLAYEQYF.

This clonotype came up many times. V is TRBV12-3 or TRBV12-4 and J is TRBJ2-2, with a possible D match to TRBD2 (6 bases). The CDR3 is 14 amino acids. V lost 1 base and J 6 bases, leaving 9 bases between the germline ends. CDR3 nucleotide sequence: TGTGCCAGCAGTTTAGGGCGGGATCCCGGGGAGCTGTTTTTT. It translates to CASSLGRDPGELFF.

This clonotype was observed at least ten times. The V gene is TRBV20-1, the J gene TRBJ2-2; a weak D match, TRBD1 (5 bases). Germline-derived CDR1 and CDR2 are DFQATT and SNEGSKA (reference sequence). This CDR3 spans 14 amino acids. V was cut by 4 bases and J by 0 bases, with 9 bases left in between. The CDR3 region is CSATGPANTGELFF. For the CDR3, the DNA is TGCAGTGCTACAGGGCCCGCGAACACCGGGGAGCTGTTTTTT.

This clonotype was observed many times. This chain links TRBV12-3 or TRBV12-4 with TRBJ1-5, with D uncertain. This CDR3 spans 13 amino acids. The V gene lost 7 bases and the J gene lost 1 base, with 8 bases spanning the gap. This chain's CDR3 is CASTWASNQPQHF. CDR3 in DNA: TGTGCCAGCACTTGGGCAAGCAATCAGCCCCAGCATTTT.

This clonotype was counted only a few times. The chain uses TRBV6-6 and TRBJ2-5, with a possible D match to TRBD1 (5 bases). Germline V gene sequence: CDR1 MNHNY, CDR2 SVGAGI (reference sequence). The length of the CDR3 is 11 residues. Trimming pared 11 bases from V and 6 bases from J, leaving 13 bases between. Here the CDR3 DNA reads TGTGCCGTCAGGGATTTGCAGACCCAGTACTTC. Residues: CAVRDLQTQYF.

V usage is TRBV15 and J usage is TRBJ2-1; TRBD2 might be the D (6 bases). CDR3 length: 15 residues. V dropped 3 bases and J dropped 5 bases, with 14 bases sitting between them. Germline loops: CDR1 LNHNV, CDR2 YYDKDF (reference sequence). CDR3 DNA sequence: TGTGCCACCAGCAGGGTCGGGAGTACTAACAATGAGCAGTTCTTC. It codes for CATSRVGSTNNEQFF.

The V and J genes are TRBV6-6 and TRBJ1-1; D is unresolved. CDR1 is MNHNY and CDR2 is SVGAGI in the germline V gene (reference sequence). CDR3 length: 13 amino acids. Trimming stripped 4 bases from V and 4 bases from J, with 10 bases between. The CDR3 loop reads CASSSPVGTEAFF. In DNA, the CDR3 is TGTGCCAGCAGTTCCCCGGTGGGCACTGAAGCTTTCTTT.

This sequence joins TRBV7-9 and TRBJ1-5; 9 bases agree with TRBD1. CDR1 is SEHNR, CDR2 FQNEAQ, per germline (reference sequence). CDR3 length: 16 residues. The V segment lost 3 bases and the J segment 6 bases; nucleotides outside the gene matches: 9. The CDR3 DNA sequence: TGTGCCAGCAGCTTGAGTACTGGGACAGGGAGTCAGCCCCAGCATTTT. Protein: CASSLSTGTGSQPQHF.

The chain uses TRBV7-9 and TRBJ2-1; TRBD2 aligns across 7 bases. The V gene's germline CDR1 is SEHNR and CDR2 FQNEAQ (reference sequence). V gave up 1 base and J gave up 15 bases; unmatched junction bases: 9. The CDR3 is made up of 13 amino acids. CDR3 sequence reads: CASSLVMGGRAFF. The CDR3 DNA sequence: TGTGCCAGCAGCTTAGTTATGGGCGGGAGAGCGTTCTTC.